This T cell receptor (beta chain) came from a study of blood T cell repertoires in COVID-19. Study in general: Samples representing acute and convalescent COVID-19 were sourced from the United States, Italy and Spain. T cells, B-cell-depleted T cells, or PBMCs provided the cDNA or gDNA that served as material.

This CDR3 comprises 12 residues. The V gene's germline CDR1 is SEHNR and CDR2 FQNEAQ (reference sequence). V was clipped by 2 bases and J by 3 bases, with 5 bases between them. Original data processing: Amplification of reference gene primers provided the estimated nucleated cell counts. Clones were read by immunoSEQ multiplex PCR, and TCRdb kept only the in-frame ones, dropping some. V and J calls and clone size follow that table, whereas D and trimming were derived from the DNA. The sample holds 150,000 to 200,000 clones, roughly nine tenths seen once. A remark on this clone: A read error may be the cause here, since a much bigger clone is one base away.

The V gene is TRBV7-9, the J gene TRBJ2-7, with unresolved D. Sequenced input: peripheral blood. The TCR comes from a man between 65 and 79 years old with active or convalescent COVID-19. The CDR3 DNA follows: TGTGCCAGCAGCTTAAACGGCTACGAGCAGTACTTC. Its protein product is CASSLNGYEQYF.